This TCR beta chain was obtained from a study of cytomegalovirus exposure and HLA in healthy donors. Study-level information: Both the approximately 130 validation repertoires and the 550 to 750 first-cohort repertoires used the same platform, as reported by a later analysis. Study-level results: Confirmation in vitro established that a few CMV-associated chains were specific for CMV antigens. There were 150 to 200 TCR beta chains listed as cytomegalovirus-associated.

Remarks on this clone: The antigen is undetermined.

This table comes from immunoSEQ multiplex PCR, and its TCRdb copy is limited to in-frame clones, with some not included. The data contain roughly 200,000 clones, 81% of them seen just once; the ten biggest clones take up over 0.95%. Donors came from a validation cohort of some 110 subjects, distinct from the first 666-subject cohort. The TCR originated in a woman in her thirties in good health and CMV-seronegative. Sequencing input: PBMCs.

The CDR3 reads CASSRVAGSSSYEQYF. In DNA form, the CDR3 reads TGTGCCAGCAGTCGGGTCGCGGGGTCCTCCTCCTACGAGCAGTACTTC. The chain links TRBV27 to TRBJ2-7, with TRBD2 as a possible D gene (6 bases). Germline V lookup: CDR1 MNHEY, CDR2 SMNVEV (reference sequence). The CDR3 consists of 16 residues. With 5 bases removed from V and 0 bases from J, the gap between germline ends came to 17 bases.